The present entry profiles one TCR beta chain with its context. The source of the sample is a study of cytomegalovirus exposure and HLA in healthy donors. Between the trimmed V and J ends, which lost 2 bases and 3 bases, there was a span of 11 bases. The CDR3 is made up of 15 amino acids. Germline CDR1 is SNHLY and CDR2 is FYNNEI. 13 Jbeta primers and 60 Vbeta primers were used for the PCR. The method was immunoSEQ multiplex PCR; TCRdb's version includes in-frame clones alone and lacks a portion of them. The sample records roughly 58,000 clones, 65% to 90% being singletons. The receptor comes from a human donor in good health. The V gene is TRBV2, the J gene TRBJ1-3, with TRBD1 as a possible D gene (5 bases). Source material: PBMCs. CDR3 residues: CASSELGQGGNTIYF. Written as DNA, the CDR3 is TGTGCCAGCAGTGAACTAGGGCAGGGTGGAAACACCATATATTTT. Full variable domain (remainder filled in from reference TRBV2 and TRBJ1-3): EPEVTQTPSHQVTQMGQEVILRCVPISNHLYFYWYRQILGQKVEFLVSFYNNEISEKSEIFDDQFSVERPDGSNFTLKIRSTKLEDSAMYFCASSELGQGGNTIYFGEGSWLTVV.